The 26 T cell receptor beta chains reported below all come from one sample, sequenced in a study of blood T cell repertoires in COVID-19. Measured with immunoSEQ multiplex PCR; TCRdb has only the in-frame clones, and not every one. The data contain some 210,000 clones, 84% of them singletons. The specimen sequenced was peripheral blood. These receptors came from a woman aged 45-65 years with active or convalescent COVID-19.

This chain connects TRBV28 to TRBJ1-1, with 7 bases aligning to TRBD1. This CDR3 is 16 amino acids long. In germline, CDR1 is MDHEN, CDR2 SYDVKM. After removal of 3 bases from V and 2 bases from J, the junction contained 9 bases not matched to a gene. CDR3 loop: CASSFLGTASNTEAFF. The DNA for the CDR3 is TGTGCCAGCAGTTTCCTCGGGACAGCCTCAAACACTGAAGCTTTCTTT.

The chain uses TRBV28 and TRBJ1-5; 8 nucleotides align to TRBD1. CDR3 size: 14 residues. The germline V gene has CDR1 MDHEN and CDR2 SYDVKM. The V segment lost 6 bases and the J segment 6 bases; nucleotides outside the gene matches: 7. This CDR3 reads CASSSGQGIQPQHF. CDR3 DNA: TGTGCCAGCAGCTCCGGACAGGGTATTCAGCCCCAGCATTTT.

This chain uses TRBV5-6 with TRBJ2-7; 9 bases fit TRBD1. The CDR3 consists of 16 residues. The V segment lost 0 bases and the J segment 3 bases; nucleotides outside the gene matches: 7. Per the germline V gene, CDR1 is SGHDT and CDR2 is YYEEEE. CDR3 DNA: TGTGCCAGCAGCTTGGGGGCCCGACAGGGGGTCTACGAGCAGTACTTC. Translating it yields CASSLGARQGVYEQYF.

This sequence joins TRBV30 and TRBJ2-4; no firm D call. V was cut by 0 bases and J by 0 bases, with 18 bases left in between. This CDR3 region has 18 residues. Germline CDR1 GTSNPN, CDR2 SVGIG (reference sequence). The CDR3 bases are TGTGCCTGGAGTGTACGAATCCAATCTAACCTAGCCAAAAACATTCAGTACTTC. Amino acid sequence: CAWSVRIQSNLAKNIQYF.

The chain has TRBV28 and TRBJ2-5; perhaps TRBD2 as D (5 bases). Germline V CDR1 and CDR2: MDHEN, SYDVKM. This CDR3 has 13 residues. The V end lost 8 bases, the J end lost 2 bases, and 12 bases lay between the germline ends. The CDR3 protein is CASGPRGQETQYF. In nucleotides, the CDR3 is TGTGCCAGCGGCCCCCGAGGGCAAGAGACCCAGTACTTC. The full variable domain, its missing parts supplied by reference TRBV28 and TRBJ2-5, is DVKVTQSSRYLVKRTGEKVFLECVQDMDHENMFWYRQDPGLGLRLIYFSYDVKMKEKGDIPEGYSVSREKKERFSLILESASTNQTSMYLCASGPRGQETQYFGPGTRLLVL.

The V and J genes are TRBV28 and TRBJ1-2; D gene uncertain. CDR3 size: 14 residues. Trimming left V 4 bases short and J 0 bases short, with 9 bases between. The germline V gene encodes CDR1 MDHEN and CDR2 SYDVKM. CDR3 coding DNA: TGTGCCAGCAGTTCCGGAGAGACTAACTATGGCTACACCTTC. Residues: CASSSGETNYGYTF.

As concerns this clone: Other DNA sequences in the sample encode the same CDR3. This chain uses TRBV24-1 with TRBJ2-3; D perhaps matches TRBD2 (6 bases). Looked up from germline, CDR1 is KGHDR and CDR2 is SFDVKD. V was shortened by 6 bases and J by 5 bases, with 8 bases between the two germline ends. This CDR3 is 12 amino acids long. CDR3 residues: CATSPGGDTQYF. The CDR3 DNA reads as TGTGCCACCAGTCCCGGGGGAGATACGCAGTATTTT.

V usage is TRBV19 and J usage is TRBJ1-4; D unresolved. The length of the CDR3 is 14 residues. V lost 3 bases to trimming and J lost 10 bases, with 15 bases between them. Germline loops: CDR1 LNHDA, CDR2 SQIVND (reference sequence). The CDR3 region is CASSILGEGRKLFF. The DNA for the CDR3 is TGTGCCAGTAGTATCCTCGGAGAGGGTCGAAAACTGTTTTTT.

This clone was detected once. The chain has TRBV6-5 and TRBJ1-2; 10 nucleotides line up with TRBD1. Germline-derived CDR1 and CDR2 are MNHEY and SVGAGI. V gave up 8 bases and J gave up 6 bases; unmatched junction bases: 6. CDR3 length equals 13 residues. CDR3 loop: CASGQGGDNGYTF. The CDR3 DNA sequence: TGTGCCAGCGGACAGGGGGGTGACAATGGCTACACCTTC.

The rearrangement joins TRBV6-6 to TRBJ1-3; perhaps TRBD1 as D (5 bases). The germline V gene has CDR1 MNHNY and CDR2 SVGAGI (reference sequence). Trimming pared 7 bases from V and 0 bases from J, leaving 10 bases between. The CDR3 covers 14 residues. CDR3 sequence: CASKWGTSGNTIYF. The CDR3 DNA reads as TGTGCCAGCAAATGGGGCACCTCTGGAAACACCATATATTTT.

CDR3 in amino acids: CASSGQGLPGNTIYF. In nucleotides, the CDR3 is TGTGCCAGCAGCGGACAGGGGTTGCCTGGAAACACCATATATTTT. J is TRBJ1-3 and V is TRBV28, with 9 positions matching TRBD1. V lost 6 bases, J lost 2 bases, and 5 bases stayed unmatched. The length of the CDR3 is 15 residues. CDR1 and CDR2 (germline): MDHEN, SYDVKM.

CDR3 bases: TGTGCCACCAGTGATCCCCTAGCGGGAGGGGACACCGGGGAGCTGTTTTTT. Translated, it gives CATSDPLAGGDTGELFF. The chain recombines TRBV24-1 with TRBJ2-2; 12 bases fit TRBD2. Germline CDR1 reads KGHDR; CDR2 reads SFDVKD. Trimming cost V 3 bases and J 3 bases; bases outside gene matches: 4. This CDR3 spans 17 amino acids.

This clone was picked up one time. For the CDR3, the DNA is TGTGCCAGCAGCTTGCAACAGGGCGACAATGAGCAGTTCTTC. It is translated as CASSLQQGDNEQFF. This chain connects TRBV7-9 to TRBJ2-1, with a possible D match to TRBD1 (6 bases). V dropped 3 bases and J dropped 5 bases, with 11 bases sitting between them. The CDR3 is made up of 14 amino acids. From germline, CDR1 is SEHNR and CDR2 FQNEAQ (reference sequence). Based on the CDR3 plus reference TRBV7-9 and TRBJ2-1, the full variable domain is DTGVSQNPRHKITKRGQNVTFRCDPISEHNRLYWYRQTLGQGPEFLTYFQNEAQLEKSRLLSDRFSAERPKGSFSTLEIQRTEQGDSAMYLCASSLQQGDNEQFFGPGTRLTVL.

The chain uses TRBV6-5 and TRBJ2-5; possibly TRBD2 for D (6 bases). This CDR3 is built from 14 residues. Germline CDR1 MNHEY, CDR2 SVGAGI. Trimming pared 8 bases from V and 5 bases from J, leaving 18 bases between. The CDR3 spells CASRTGALGETQYF. Here the CDR3 DNA reads TGTGCCAGCCGGACGGGAGCACTCGGGGAGACCCAGTACTTC.

The chain carries TRBV19 and TRBJ1-5, with a weak D call TRBD1 (5 bases). V lost 4 bases, J lost 0 bases, and 16 bases lay in between. Germline V gives CDR1 LNHDA, CDR2 SQIVND (reference sequence). There are 17 residues in the CDR3. The DNA for the CDR3 is TGTGCCAGTAGTACCCCAGGGACTGCCGGTAGCAATCAGCCCCAGCATTTT. This sequence encodes CASSTPGTAGSNQPQHF.

This clone was seen once. This CDR3 reads CASSGGTVLAKNIQYF. The CDR3 nucleotides are TGCGCCAGCAGCGGAGGTACAGTTCTAGCCAAAAACATTCAGTACTTC. V usage is TRBV5-1 and J usage is TRBJ2-4, with TRBD2 as a possible D gene (5 bases). This CDR3 is built from 16 residues. V lost 4 bases and J lost 0, with 14 bases in between. Germline CDR1 SGHRS, CDR2 YFSETQ.

DNA of the CDR3: TGTGCCAGCAGTCCACAGGGAGGGGGCAATCAGCCCCAGCATTTT. It is translated as CASSPQGGGNQPQHF. The V call is TRBV6-5, the J call TRBJ1-5, with a tentative D call TRBD1 (6 bases). This CDR3 comprises 15 residues. Trimming took 5 bases from V and 2 from J, leaving 13 bases between them. Germline V CDR1 and CDR2: MNHEY, SVGAGI.

The V and J genes are TRBV3-1 (or the pseudogene TRBV3-2) and TRBJ2-3, with TRBD1 matching over 7 bases. J lost 6 bases, V lost 8 bases, and 17 bases had no gene match. The CDR3 is 16 residues long. Germline V gives CDR1 LGHDT, CDR2 YNNKEL (reference sequence). CDR3 coding DNA: TGTGCCAGCGGGGACAGTTCCGCGGGTTCTCGGGATACGCAGTATTTT. It specifies CASGDSSAGSRDTQYF.

This clone has a single count. The V call is TRBV19, the J call TRBJ1-5; 8 bases fit TRBD1. V trimming: 1 base; J trimming: 7 bases; junction bases outside the gene matches: 3. The CDR3 is 14 residues long. Germline V gene data show CDR1 as LNHDA and CDR2 as SQIVND (reference sequence). As DNA, the CDR3 is TGTGCCAGTAGTATAGGGGCAGGGGGCCAGCCCCAGCATTTT. Protein sequence: CASSIGAGGQPQHF. The variable domain in full, with the rest retrieved from reference TRBV19 and TRBJ1-5, is DGGITQSPKYLFRKEGQNVTLSCEQNLNHDAMYWYRQDPGQGLRLIYYSQIVNDFQKGDIAEGYSVSREKKESFPLTVTSAQKNPTAFYLCASSIGAGGQPQHFGDGTRLSIL.

This clone came up a few times. The V and J genes are TRBV3-1 (or the pseudogene TRBV3-2) and TRBJ2-2, with TRBD2 identical over 12 bases. The CDR3 has 18 amino acids. Germline CDR1 LGHDT, CDR2 YNNKEL (reference sequence). J gave up 5 bases and V 5 bases, and 12 bases lay outside the gene matches. The CDR3 protein is CASSNHRLAGAGTGELFF. Here the CDR3 DNA reads TGTGCCAGCAGCAATCATCGACTAGCGGGAGCCGGAACCGGGGAGCTGTTTTTT.

In its sample, this clone was seen once. This chain uses TRBV6-5 with TRBJ1-6; a possible D gene is TRBD1 (6 bases). Trimming stripped 6 bases from V and 7 bases from J, with 10 bases between. The CDR3 contains 13 residues. Germline CDR1 reads MNHEY; CDR2 reads SVGAGI. Here the CDR3 DNA reads TGTGCCAGCAGCCGGGACATAAATTCACCCCTCCACTTT. Translating gives CASSRDINSPLHF.

This clone was seen once. This chain connects TRBV6-5 to TRBJ1-5; 10 bases map to TRBD1. This CDR3 contains 15 residues. Trimming at V came to 6 bases and at J to 7 bases, leaving 9 bases not matched to a gene. CDR1 and CDR2 from the germline V gene are MNHEY and SVGAGI. CDR3 in amino acids: CASSRGTGAKQPQHF. Here the CDR3 DNA reads TGTGCCAGCAGCCGGGGGACAGGGGCCAAGCAGCCCCAGCATTTT.

The gene calls are TRBV3-1 (or the pseudogene TRBV3-2) and TRBJ1-3, with a tentative D call TRBD1 (5 bases). The germline V gene encodes CDR1 LGHDT and CDR2 YNNKEL (reference sequence). The germline V and J ends were trimmed by 3 bases and 0 bases, with 6 bases remaining between them. This CDR3 spans 14 amino acids. Here the CDR3 DNA reads TGTGCCAGCAGCCACGGGGGCTCTGGAAACACCATATATTTT. Translation gives CASSHGGSGNTIYF.

This clone was detected many times. This chain joins TRBV11-2 and TRBJ2-7, with D hard to call. The CDR3 is 11 residues long. Germline V lookup: CDR1 SGHAT, CDR2 FQNNGV. V was shortened by 0 bases and J by 7 bases, with 4 bases between the two germline ends. The CDR3 reads CASSLEAEQYF. The CDR3 DNA reads TGTGCCAGCAGCTTAGAGGCAGAGCAGTACTTC.

The V and J genes are TRBV28 and TRBJ2-7; the match to TRBD2 covers 9 bases. The CDR3 is 15 amino acids. Trimming took 5 bases from V and 5 from J; bases not matched to a gene: 10. Germline values: CDR1 MDHEN, CDR2 SYDVKM. The DNA of the CDR3 is TGTGCCAGCAGTACCTCGCGCGGGAGGGGGAACGAGCAGTACTTC. This translates into CASSTSRGRGNEQYF.

This chain uses TRBV3-1 (or the pseudogene TRBV3-2) with TRBJ2-1; perhaps TRBD2 as D (6 bases). Germline CDR1 is LGHDT and CDR2 is YNNKEL (reference sequence). There are 13 residues in the CDR3. Trimming pared 3 bases from V and 7 bases from J, leaving 10 bases between. The CDR3 sequence is CASSHGGMNEQFF. The CDR3 DNA is TGTGCCAGCAGCCATGGCGGGATGAATGAGCAGTTCTTC.